This TCR beta chain was identified in a study of PD-1 blockade in classical Hodgkin lymphoma. Study results and caveats: The baseline diversity of complete responders showed similarity to that of newly diagnosed patients.

This clone was seen a few times. Its antigen is not identified. Assay used: immunoSEQ multiplex PCR; TCRdb lists only in-frame clones, some missing. The sample yields roughly 140,000 clones, around four fifths seen once. The CDR3 extends over 16 amino acids. CDR1 and CDR2 (germline): SGHTA, FQGNSA. V lost 0 bases to trimming and J lost 5 bases, with 16 bases between them. There was relapse after autologous stem cell transplantation in every patient, and there was variation in brentuximab vedotin exposure. The source was peripheral blood mononuclear cells (PBMCs), collected before the second cycle of nivolumab. The source of this sequence is a human donor with classical Hodgkin lymphoma. The chain combines TRBV7-2 with TRBJ1-2, with D possibly being TRBD1 (5 bases). CDR3 residues: CASSLAIVRGAYGYTF. CDR3 nucleotide sequence: TGTGCCAGCAGCTTAGCAATTGTAAGGGGAGCTTATGGCTACACCTTC. Variable domain in full (rest from reference TRBV7-2 and TRBJ1-2): GAGVSQSPSNKVTEKGKDVELRCDPISGHTALYWYRQSLGQGLEFLIYFQGNSAPDKSGLPSDRFSAERTGGSVSTLTIQRTQQEDSAVYLCASSLAIVRGAYGYTFGSGTRLTVV.